These 18 T cell receptor beta chains were all obtained from the same sample, sequenced in a study of PD-L1 blockade in urothelial cancer. Libraries were prepared by immunoSEQ multiplex PCR; TCRdb keeps only in-frame clonotypes and omits some of them. The sample contains roughly 100,000 clones, roughly 90% of which appear only once. Time point noted: pretreatment peripheral blood. This material consisted of PBMCs, taken around atezolizumab (anti-PD-L1) treatment. These receptors all stem from a woman older than 75 with urothelial cancer.

The chain's CDR3 is CASSPRTGAGTNEKLFF. The CDR3 DNA reads TGCGCCAGCAGCCCTCGGACAGGGGCGGGAACTAATGAAAAACTGTTTTTT. The J gene is TRBJ1-4, the V gene TRBV5-1; 9 nucleotides match TRBD1. The CDR3 has 17 amino acids. Germline V lookup: CDR1 SGHRS, CDR2 YFSETQ. J lost 1 base, V lost 4 bases, and 8 bases had no gene match.

CDR3 residues: CASSLQGKKSYGYTF. The CDR3 coding sequence is TGTGCCAGCAGCTTACAGGGGAAGAAGAGCTATGGCTACACCTTC. This rearrangement joins TRBV7-9 to TRBJ1-2; a possible D gene is TRBD1 (6 bases). Looked up from germline, CDR1 is SEHNR and CDR2 is FQNEAQ (reference sequence). The CDR3 sequence is 15 residues long. The V and J ends lost 2 bases and 4 bases respectively, with 14 bases between them.

The chain combines TRBV11-2 with TRBJ2-5, with D possibly matching TRBD2 (7 bases). Germline CDR1 reads SGHAT; CDR2 reads FQNNGV. The CDR3 is 17 residues long. V was trimmed by 0 bases and J by 1 base, leaving 15 bases between them. The CDR3 region has the DNA TGTGCCAGCAGCTTAGATCTGGGGGGGCCTTTCCAAGAGACCCAGTACTTC. Its translation is CASSLDLGGPFQETQYF.

The chain has TRBV7-9 and TRBJ2-3, with D possibly matching TRBD1 (6 bases). This CDR3 has 16 amino acids. V was pared by 1 base and J by 3 bases, with 14 bases between. The germline V gene has CDR1 SEHNR and CDR2 FQNEAQ (reference sequence). The CDR3: CASSLGGQGGTDTQYF. The DNA of the CDR3 is TGTGCCAGCAGCTTAGGGGGGCAGGGTGGTACAGATACGCAGTATTTT.

The chain combines TRBV5-1 with TRBJ1-1, with D possibly matching TRBD1 (5 bases). Germline lookup yields CDR1 SGHRS and CDR2 YFSETQ. V lost 6 bases, J lost 1 base, and 10 bases lay in between. This CDR3 is built from 13 residues. The DNA of the CDR3 is TGCGCCAGCAAAAGCACAGGGAACACTGAAGCTTTCTTT. It codes for CASKSTGNTEAFF.

The genes are TRBV2 and TRBJ1-4, with D perhaps matching TRBD1 (5 bases). The CDR3 spans 14 residues. Germline-derived CDR1 and CDR2 are SNHLY and FYNNEI. V dropped 8 bases and J dropped 6 bases, with 16 bases sitting between them. CDR3 protein: CASRPPAGHEKLFF. DNA of the CDR3: TGTGCCAGCCGGCCCCCGGCAGGGCATGAAAAACTGTTTTTT.

This clone was detected a few times. The chain links TRBV18 to TRBJ2-5, with TRBD2 matching over 16 bases. The germline V gene encodes CDR1 KGHSH and CDR2 LQKENI. CDR3 size: 19 residues. J gave up 4 bases and V 0 bases, and 8 bases lay outside the gene matches. For the CDR3, the DNA is TGTGCCAGCTCACCACCGGGACTAGCGGGAGGGCCTTGGGGAGAGACCCAGTACTTC. Its protein is CASSPPGLAGGPWGETQYF.

J is TRBJ2-7 and V is TRBV9; a possible D gene is TRBD1 (5 bases). Germline V gene sequence: CDR1 SGDLS, CDR2 YYNGEE. The CDR3 is made up of 14 amino acids. V shed 0 bases and J shed 7 bases, with 14 bases lying between them. For the CDR3, the DNA is TGTGCCAGCAGCGTAGCGCAGGGCGCCGGGGAGCAGTACTTC. Translation gives CASSVAQGAGEQYF.

The V call is TRBV7-8, the J call TRBJ2-1; 10 positions agree with TRBD2. V lost 3 bases to trimming and J lost 6 bases; unmatched junction nucleotides: 5. The germline CDR1 and CDR2 sequences are SGHVS and FQNEAQ. This CDR3 spans 15 amino acids. This chain's CDR3 is CASSLSGRASNEQFF. DNA for the CDR3: TGTGCCAGCAGCTTGAGCGGGAGGGCGTCCAATGAGCAGTTCTTC. Combining the CDR3 with reference TRBV7-8 and TRBJ2-1 gives the whole variable domain GAGVSQSPRYKVAKRGQDVALRCDPISGHVSLFWYQQALGQGPEFLTYFQNEAQLDKSGLPSDRFFAERPEGSVSTLKIQRTQQEDSAVYLCASSLSGRASNEQFFGPGTRLTVL.

The chain employs TRBV11-2 and TRBJ2-2, with 8 bases matching TRBD1. The CDR3 totals 14 residues. The V gene's germline CDR1 is SGHAT and CDR2 FQNNGV. Trimming at V came to 5 bases and at J to 7 bases, leaving 6 bases not matched to a gene. The CDR3 DNA sequence: TGTGCCAGCAGCGCGACAGGGGTGGTCGGGGAGCTGTTTTTT. This sequence encodes CASSATGVVGELFF.

The gene calls are TRBV6-4 and TRBJ1-2; weak D call: TRBD1 (5 bases). Germline CDR1 and CDR2: MRHNA and SNTAGT. The CDR3 is 15 residues long. Deletions cut 0 bases from V and 8 bases from J, with 16 bases between. CDR3 sequence: CASSDSSRAGKGYTF. For the CDR3, the DNA is TGTGCCAGCAGTGACTCGAGTCGGGCAGGGAAAGGCTACACCTTC.

The J gene is TRBJ2-7, the V gene TRBV5-4; a possible D gene is TRBD1 (5 bases). The CDR3 sequence is 14 residues long. The V gene's germline CDR1 is SGHNT and CDR2 YYREEE (reference sequence). V dropped 1 base and J dropped 6 bases, with 14 bases sitting between them. CDR3 sequence reads: CASSLWGPTGEQYF. For the CDR3, the DNA is TGTGCCAGCAGCTTGTGGGGCCCCACGGGCGAGCAGTACTTC.

V and J are TRBV28 and TRBJ2-7; D is possibly TRBD2 (5 bases). The CDR3 is made up of 12 amino acids. CDR1 is MDHEN and CDR2 is SYDVKM in the germline V gene. V shed 6 bases and J shed 2 bases, with 8 bases lying between them. The CDR3 DNA reads TGTGCCAGCAGACCCGGGACCTACGAGCAGTACTTC. This sequence encodes CASRPGTYEQYF.

The rearrangement uses TRBV2 and TRBJ2-5, with 9 positions matching TRBD1. CDR1 is SNHLY and CDR2 is FYNNEI in the germline V gene. The V and J ends lost 6 bases and 7 bases, in that order; junction bases with no gene match: 12. This CDR3 is built from 15 residues. The CDR3 reads CASSAKTGGIGTQYF. The CDR3 nucleotides read TGTGCCAGCAGCGCAAAGACAGGGGGTATTGGGACCCAGTACTTC.

This chain uses TRBV5-1 with TRBJ1-1, with D tentatively TRBD1 (5 bases). Germline loops: CDR1 SGHRS, CDR2 YFSETQ. The CDR3 contains 16 residues. Between the trimmed V and J ends, which lost 4 bases and 1 base, there was a span of 17 bases. CDR3 region: CASSRGGVDRNTEAFF. The CDR3 DNA reads as TGCGCCAGCAGCCGAGGAGGGGTAGACCGGAACACTGAAGCTTTCTTT.

The DNA of the CDR3 is TGTGCCAGTAGTTTAGGGTCACAGAACACTGAAGCTTTCTTT. This encodes CASSLGSQNTEAFF. This chain connects TRBV19 to TRBJ1-1; D gene ambiguous. The germline V and J ends were trimmed by 5 bases and 1 base, with 11 bases remaining between them. The V gene's germline CDR1 is LNHDA and CDR2 SQIVND (reference sequence). The CDR3 loop spans 14 amino acids. The full variable domain, with the rest looked up from reference TRBV19 and TRBJ1-1, is DGGITQSPKYLFRKEGQNVTLSCEQNLNHDAMYWYRQDPGQGLRLIYYSQIVNDFQKGDIAEGYSVSREKKESFPLTVTSAQKNPTAFYLCASSLGSQNTEAFFGQGTRLTVV.

The CDR3 DNA reads as TGTGCCAGCAAAGGGCGGGAGAACACTGGCGAGCAGTACTTC. This gives the protein CASKGRENTGEQYF. The chain carries TRBV6-6 and TRBJ2-7; TRBD2 matches 7 bases. The CDR3 is made up of 14 amino acids. V trimming: 7 bases; J trimming: 6 bases; junction bases outside the gene matches: 12. Per germline, CDR1 MNHNY and CDR2 SVGAGI (reference sequence).

The chain has TRBV28 and TRBJ2-5; D is possibly TRBD2 (6 bases). V shed 2 bases and J shed 5 bases, with 9 bases lying between them. There are 13 residues in the CDR3. From germline, CDR1 is MDHEN and CDR2 SYDVKM. The CDR3 region has the DNA TGTGCCAGCAGTTTAGGGGGGTTTGAGACCCAGTACTTC. It yields the protein CASSLGGFETQYF.